The 32 T cell receptor beta chains below come from one sample, sequenced in a study of blood T cells in healthy people across ages. Next came a second PCR, run for about 7 to 12 cycles, which used a sample-barcoded 5' primer along with a J-beta primer mix. MiXCR, run by TCRdb on the 5' RACE reads, gives a single entry per CDR3 protein. Of about 1.7 million distinct CDR3 sequences in the sample, 25% to 30% were seen once. Source material: blood. These receptors all come from a woman aged 30 to 39 in good health.

The J gene is TRBJ2-1, the V gene TRBV5-1; the D gene could be TRBD1 or TRBD2 (6 bases each). Germline CDR1 SGHRS, CDR2 YFSETQ. Trimming removed 3 bases from V and 6 bases from J, with 13 bases in between. This CDR3 is built from 14 residues. The CDR3 protein is CASSWGAVGNEQFF. The CDR3 DNA sequence: TGCGCCAGCAGCTGGGGGGCTGTGGGCAATGAGCAGTTCTTC.

This clonotype was picked up a small number of times. Just one base apart from a much larger clone, this may be a read error. The J gene is TRBJ2-5, the V gene TRBV12-3 or TRBV12-4, with D unresolved. The CDR3 totals 13 residues. The CDR3 spells CASTSGPQEAQYF. Written as DNA, the CDR3 is TGTGCCAGCACCTCCGGGCCACAAGAGGCCCAGTACTTC.

This clonotype was detected ten times or more. The CDR3 sequence: CSARVPLGDTQYF. DNA for the CDR3: TGCAGTGCTAGAGTCCCGTTGGGAGATACGCAGTATTTT. This rearrangement joins TRBV20-1 to TRBJ2-3; D is ambiguous. Germline CDR1 and CDR2: DFQATT and SNEGSKA (reference sequence). The CDR3 runs to 13 residues. The V end was cut by 1 base, the J end by 5 bases, with 10 bases between.

The chain joins TRBV7-2 to TRBJ2-3; the D is unclear. Looked up from germline, CDR1 is SGHTA and CDR2 is FQGNSA. With 1 base removed from V and 14 bases from J, the gap between germline ends came to 7 bases. CDR3 length equals 10 residues. In DNA form, the CDR3 reads TGTGCCAGCAGCTTAGTTAGCCCGTATTTT. Protein product: CASSLVSPYF.

About this clonotype itself: This may be a read error: a much more frequent sequence differs by one nucleotide. The chain has TRBV20-1 and TRBJ2-1; 12 nucleotides line up with TRBD2. Gene TRBJ2-7 matches the end of the DNA better, so the J call may be wrong. Germline V gene data show CDR1 as DFQATT and CDR2 as SNEGSKA (reference sequence). The CDR3 has 17 residues. CDR3 protein: CSALHPSGRAVYNEQYF. The CDR3 DNA follows: TGCAGTGCTCTTCATCCTAGCGGGAGGGCCGTCTACAATGAGCAGTACTTC.

The chain couples TRBV11-2 to TRBJ2-3; weak D call: TRBD2 (5 bases). Germline-derived CDR1 and CDR2 are SGHAT and FQNNGV. V shed 4 bases and J shed 2 bases, with 13 bases lying between them. The CDR3 spans 15 residues. The CDR3 bases are TGTGCCAGCAGCTCCCCCGGGGTTGCCACAGATACGCAGTATTTT. Protein product: CASSSPGVATDTQYF.

As regards this clonotype: This sequence may be a read error, since a much larger clone differs from it by one base. The chain employs TRBV29-1 and TRBJ1-2; a possible D gene is TRBD1 (6 bases). Between the trimmed V and J ends, which lost 5 bases and 10 bases, there was a span of 17 bases. The CDR3 consists of 12 residues. In germline, CDR1 is SQVTM, CDR2 ANQGSEA. The CDR3 loop reads CSVSGGVDDYTF. The CDR3 DNA reads as TGCAGCGTTTCCGGGGGCGTAGATGACTACACCTTC.

V usage is TRBV3-1 and J usage is TRBJ2-5, with a weak D call TRBD2 (6 bases). Germline V gene sequence: CDR1 LGHDT, CDR2 YNNKEL (reference sequence). The germline V and J ends were trimmed by 4 bases and 11 bases, with 20 bases remaining between them. The CDR3 contains 14 residues. The CDR3 DNA is TGTGCCAGCAGCCGAAGGAGCCGGGGGAATGAGCAGTACTTC. Translation gives CASSRRSRGNEQYF.

This clonotype occurred once. The chain uses TRBV7-2 and TRBJ1-5; 8 positions match TRBD1. This CDR3 contains 14 residues. Germline values: CDR1 SGHTA, CDR2 FQGNSA. Trimming at V came to 3 bases and at J to 8 bases, leaving 6 bases not matched to a gene. CDR3 nucleotide sequence: TGTGCCAGCAGCTTCAGGGGGCCGGTTGAGCCCCAGCATTTT. This gives the protein CASSFRGPVEPQHF.

In its sample, this clonotype was seen a few times. The chain uses TRBV5-1 and TRBJ1-1; possibly TRBD1 for D (6 bases). There are 10 residues in the CDR3. Trimming shortened V by 9 bases and J by 7 bases, and 10 bases separated the two germline ends. The germline CDR1 and CDR2 sequences are SGHRS and YFSETQ. The CDR3: CAILQGEAFF. The CDR3 coding sequence is TGCGCCATCCTACAGGGTGAAGCTTTCTTT.

This rearrangement joins TRBV28 to TRBJ2-7; D tentatively reads TRBD1 or TRBD2 (6 bases each). Germline V gene sequence: CDR1 MDHEN, CDR2 SYDVKM. The CDR3 is made up of 14 amino acids. With 4 bases removed from V and 7 bases from J, the gap between germline ends came to 17 bases. The chain's CDR3 is CASSYYLRGREQYF. For the CDR3, the DNA is TGTGCCAGCAGTTATTATTTGAGGGGGAGGGAGCAGTACTTC.

This clonotype came up a few times. The chain has TRBV3-1 and TRBJ2-5; no reliable D call. V shed 1 base and J shed 2 bases, with 8 bases lying between them. Per the germline V gene, CDR1 is LGHDT and CDR2 is YNNKEL (reference sequence). The CDR3 is 14 amino acids. In nucleotides, the CDR3 is TGTGCCAGCAGCCAAGTATCCGCACAAGAGACCCAGTACTTC. It specifies CASSQVSAQETQYF.

Note on this clonotype: A clone one base away is much larger, so this may be a read error. This rearrangement joins TRBV7-2 to TRBJ2-7; possible D gene TRBD2, 5 bases. The end of the DNA fits TRBJ2-5 better, so the J call may be wrong. Germline assignment: CDR1 SGHTA and CDR2 FQGNSA. CDR3 length equals 12 residues. Here the CDR3 reads CAGSSWRETQYF. Here the CDR3 DNA reads TGTGCCGGCAGCTCCTGGAGGGAGACCCAGTACTTC.

This clonotype has only a few counts. The rearrangement uses TRBV3-1 and TRBJ1-6; 7 bases match TRBD1. V shed 6 bases and J 12 bases; nucleotides not matched to a gene: 8. CDR3 size: 13 residues. The V gene's germline CDR1 is LGHDT and CDR2 YNNKEL (reference sequence). The CDR3 sequence: CASRGTAEGPLHF. The CDR3 DNA reads TGTGCCAGCAGAGGGACAGCGGAGGGACCCCTCCACTTT. The whole variable domain, filled in from reference TRBV3-1 and TRBJ1-6, reads DTAVSQTPKYLVTQMGNDKSIKCEQNLGHDTMYWYKQDSKKFLKIMFSYNNKELIINETVPNRFSPKSPDKAHLNLHINSLELGDSAVYFCASRGTAEGPLHFGNGTRLTVT.

This chain joins TRBV2 and TRBJ1-3; D unresolved. V lost 7 bases, J lost 4 bases, and 11 bases lay in between. CDR1 is SNHLY, CDR2 FYNNEI, per germline. The CDR3 spans 13 residues. CDR3 loop: CASTEVWGNTIYF. The CDR3 DNA reads TGTGCCAGCACGGAGGTCTGGGGAAACACCATATATTTT.

The chain recombines TRBV7-9 with TRBJ2-2; 7 bases fit TRBD1. There are 16 residues in the CDR3. Unmatched junction bases numbered 9, after V lost 5 bases and J lost 3 bases. Looked up from germline, CDR1 is SEHNR and CDR2 is FQNEAQ (reference sequence). CDR3 DNA sequence: TGTGCCAGCAGCGCCGAACAGGGGAAGGACACCGGGGAGCTGTTTTTT. Residues: CASSAEQGKDTGELFF.

This chain links TRBV20-1 with TRBJ2-1; TRBD2 is a possible D gene (7 bases). CDR1 is DFQATT, CDR2 SNEGSKA, per germline (reference sequence). CDR3 length: 15 amino acids. V was trimmed by 0 bases and J by 8 bases, leaving 17 bases between them. As DNA, the CDR3 is TGCAGTGCTAGAGATGCGGGGGCCATGCTGGATGAGCAGTTCTTC. Translating gives CSARDAGAMLDEQFF.

This clonotype was seen repeatedly, ten times or more. The genes are TRBV7-9 and TRBJ2-5, with D unresolved. This CDR3 region has 12 residues. Germline loops: CDR1 SEHNR, CDR2 FQNEAQ (reference sequence). V was shortened by 4 bases and J by 5 bases, with 8 bases between the two germline ends. The CDR3, as DNA: TGTGCCAGCAGCTCCGGGTCCGAGACCCAGTACTTC. It yields the protein CASSSGSETQYF.

The chain is built from TRBV18 and TRBJ1-1; 7 nucleotides align to TRBD1. This CDR3 is built from 15 residues. The ends lost 4 bases at V and 1 base at J; junction bases unmatched: 6. Germline V gene lookup returns CDR1 KGHSH and CDR2 LQKENI. The CDR3: CASSLGQLANTEAFF. The CDR3 nucleotides are TGTGCCAGCTCACTGGGACAGCTAGCGAACACTGAAGCTTTCTTT.

This clonotype has a handful of counts. Its ends do not fully match the called genes, so a read error is possible. The chain employs TRBV15 and TRBJ2-5; 7 positions match TRBD2. This CDR3 comprises 15 residues. Germline V gene data show CDR1 as LNHNV and CDR2 as YYDKDF (reference sequence). The DNA of the CDR3 is TGTGCCACCAGCAGAGATTTGGGAGGGGAAGAAACCCAGTACTTC. It codes for CATSRDLGGEETQYF.

Comments on this clonotype: At one of its ends the junction is not consistent with the germline gene, which may arise from a read error. The gene calls are TRBV5-1 and TRBJ2-7; D may be TRBD1 or TRBD2 (5 bases each). The germline CDR1 and CDR2 sequences are SGHRS and YFSETQ. The CDR3 consists of 13 residues. The CDR3 here is CASSLTTGTFKNF. The CDR3 DNA reads as TGCGCCAGCAGCTTAACCACCGGGACCTTCAAAAACTTC.

Concerning this clonotype: A much larger clone differs from this one at a single base, so this may be a read error. The V call is TRBV7-6, the J call TRBJ2-1; tentative D call: TRBD2 (7 bases). The CDR3 is 14 residues long. Germline-derived CDR1 and CDR2 are SGHVS and FNYEAQ. CDR3 sequence (DNA): TGTGCCGGCAGCTCTCTTGGGGGGGCCAATGAGCAGTTCTTC. It codes for CAGSSLGGANEQFF.

The rearrangement uses TRBV24-1 and TRBJ1-2; TRBD1 might be the D (5 bases). CDR1 and CDR2 (germline): KGHDR, SFDVKD. The V and J ends lost 3 bases and 8 bases respectively, with 18 bases between them. The CDR3 is 15 amino acids. The chain's CDR3 is CATSDPDRLSSGYTF. The DNA of the CDR3 is TGTGCCACCAGTGATCCCGACAGACTGTCGTCGGGCTACACCTTC.

This clonotype was picked up a small number of times. The chain has TRBV6-6 and TRBJ2-5, with D perhaps matching TRBD2 (5 bases). The CDR3 is made up of 14 amino acids. Trimming removed 6 bases at V and 4 bases at J, with 15 bases between. Germline assignment: CDR1 MNHNY and CDR2 SVGAGI (reference sequence). The CDR3 loop is CASRKAGGRETQYF. CDR3 coding DNA: TGTGCCAGCAGGAAGGCGGGCGGACGAGAGACCCAGTACTTC.

A remark on this clonotype: This may come from a read error, since a much larger clone is one base off. The genes are TRBV11-1 and TRBJ2-3; weak D call: TRBD2 (6 bases). V was trimmed by 5 bases and J by 6 bases, leaving 21 bases between them. The CDR3 is 16 amino acids. Germline CDR1 is SGHAT and CDR2 is FQDESV (reference sequence). The CDR3 nucleotides are TGTGCCAGCAGCAGACTAGGGCGGAGTGCCACGGATACGCAGTATTTT. It codes for CASSRLGRSATDTQYF.

The chain joins TRBV14 to TRBJ2-1; D is unclear. Germline loops: CDR1 SGHDN, CDR2 FVKESK. CDR3 length: 15 amino acids. V gave up 2 bases and J gave up 7 bases, with 15 bases separating them. The CDR3: CASSQPVDNRNEQFF. DNA of the CDR3: TGTGCCAGCAGCCAACCGGTGGATAATCGGAATGAGCAGTTCTTC.

This clonotype was picked up a small number of times. A single base separates this from a much larger clone, so it may be a read error. V gene TRBV29-1 combines with J gene TRBJ2-5; 16 positions agree with TRBD2. The germline CDR1 and CDR2 sequences are SQVTM and ANQGSEA. V lost 7 bases to trimming and J lost 11 bases; unmatched junction nucleotides: 13. The CDR3 has 15 residues. CDR3 nucleotide sequence: TGCAGCGCAGGGACTAGCGGGAGGGCAGGAGAGGAGCAGTACTTC. Translated: CSAGTSGRAGEEQYF.

J is TRBJ2-1 and V is TRBV3-1; TRBD2 matches at 12 bases. Losses at the gene ends were 0 bases for V and 8 bases for J; bases not matched to a gene: 5. The CDR3 runs to 16 residues. CDR1 is LGHDT and CDR2 is YNNKEL in the germline V gene (reference sequence). The CDR3 sequence: CASSQEVTSGSDEQFF. Here the CDR3 DNA reads TGTGCCAGCAGCCAAGAGGTGACTAGCGGGAGCGATGAGCAGTTCTTC.

The chain combines TRBV7-9 with TRBJ1-2, with a possible D match to TRBD1 (5 bases). The V end was cut by 5 bases, the J end by 3 bases, with 16 bases between. The CDR3 has 15 amino acids. The germline CDR1 and CDR2 sequences are SEHNR and FQNEAQ (reference sequence). The chain's CDR3 is CASSQSTGTDYGYTF. CDR3 bases: TGTGCCAGCAGCCAATCTACTGGGACGGACTATGGCTACACCTTC.

The V call is TRBV7-2, the J call TRBJ2-1, with D perhaps TRBD1 or TRBD2 (5 bases each). Germline V gene lookup returns CDR1 SGHTA and CDR2 FQGNSA. The CDR3 covers 15 residues. V was pared by 5 bases and J by 7 bases, with 18 bases between. CDR3 region: CASSQSPGTINEQFF. For the CDR3, the DNA is TGTGCCAGCAGCCAAAGTCCCGGGACCATAAATGAGCAGTTCTTC.

About this clonotype itself: A much larger clone differs by one base, so this may be a read error. The V and J genes are TRBV20-1 and TRBJ2-3, with TRBD2 matching 7 bases. Germline CDR1 and CDR2: DFQATT and SNEGSKA (reference sequence). V lost 3 bases, J lost 2 bases, and 14 bases stayed unmatched. The CDR3 is 17 amino acids. As DNA, the CDR3 is TGCAGTGCTAGTAGTCTTCCTAGCGGAGGCCTCACAGATACGCAGTATTTT. Amino acid sequence: CSASSLPSGGLTDTQYF.

In nucleotides, the CDR3 is TGTGCCAGCAGCTTAGAAGGGTGTCAGCCCCAGCATTTT. Amino acids: CASSLEGCQPQHF. The rearrangement joins TRBV7-9 to TRBJ1-5; D is unclear. Germline V lookup: CDR1 SEHNR, CDR2 FQNEAQ (reference sequence). V gave up 1 base and J gave up 6 bases, with 7 bases separating them. CDR3 length: 13 residues.